This T cell receptor beta chain was sequenced during a study of OX40 agonist ivuxolimab in advanced cancers. Overall study context: Of mixed ages from about 20 to 90 and averaging roughly 64 years, the group was approximately 80% male.

General study results and limits: The study found that CD8+ T cells averaged more expanded clones than CD4+.

In germline, CDR1 is SEHNR, CDR2 FQNEAQ (reference sequence). The CDR3 length is 16 residues. V gave up 4 bases and J gave up 4 bases; unmatched junction bases: 7. Assay: immunoSEQ multiplex PCR; the TCRdb copy retains only in-frame clones and omits some. Here the sample spans just over 35,000 clones, about 80% being singletons. In this sample, this clone is medium-sized. The antigen remains unidentified. This receptor was identified in an adult with an advanced solid tumor such as melanoma, head and neck, liver or kidney cancer. The V and J genes are TRBV7-9 and TRBJ2-2; TRBD2 aligns across 9 bases. Sequenced here: CD4+ or CD8+ T cells sorted from blood, sampled in a trial of the OX40 agonist ivuxolimab. The CDR3 bases are TGTGCCAGCAGCTCCGCGGGGGGGCCCGCCACCGGGGAGCTGTTTTTT. Translating it yields CASSSAGGPATGELFF.